This T cell receptor beta chain stems from a study of shared clonotypes between healthy human individuals. General study points: Owing to a small donor count, the genetic and exposure-history diversity represented was limited.

Repertoires were generated with immunoSEQ multiplex PCR, while TCRdb's copy carries only in-frame clones and drops some. The sample contains roughly 500,000 clones, approximately 80% of which appear only once. With regard to this clone: Antigen unknown.

The CDR3 has 18 residues. Sequenced sample: PBMCs. The rearrangement links TRBV7-5 to TRBJ2-1; TRBD2 is the table's D call, not checked against the DNA. TRBV7-5 is a documented pseudogene. The sequence came from a woman between 35 and 50 years old in good health. Some clones in this sample may be carry-over from other donors' samples. The CDR3 region has the DNA TGTGCCAGAAGCGAGGGACTAGCGGGAGGTCACCCGGTCAATGAGCAGTTCTTC. Protein sequence: CARSEGLAGGHPVNEQFF.